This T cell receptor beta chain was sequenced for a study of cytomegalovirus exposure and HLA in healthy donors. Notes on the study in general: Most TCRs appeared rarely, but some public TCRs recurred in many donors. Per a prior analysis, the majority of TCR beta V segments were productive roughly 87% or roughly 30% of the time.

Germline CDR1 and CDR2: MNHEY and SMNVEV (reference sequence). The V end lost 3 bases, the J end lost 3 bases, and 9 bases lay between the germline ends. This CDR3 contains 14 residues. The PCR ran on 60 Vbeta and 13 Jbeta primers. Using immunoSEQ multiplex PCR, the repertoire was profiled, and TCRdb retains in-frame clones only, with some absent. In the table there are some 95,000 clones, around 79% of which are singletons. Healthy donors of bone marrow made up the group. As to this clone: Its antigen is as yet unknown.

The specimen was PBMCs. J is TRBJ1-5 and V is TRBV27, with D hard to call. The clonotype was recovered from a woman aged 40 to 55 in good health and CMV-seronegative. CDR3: CASSFGGDNQPQHF. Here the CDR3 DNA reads TGTGCCAGCAGTTTTGGAGGTGACAATCAGCCCCAGCATTTT.